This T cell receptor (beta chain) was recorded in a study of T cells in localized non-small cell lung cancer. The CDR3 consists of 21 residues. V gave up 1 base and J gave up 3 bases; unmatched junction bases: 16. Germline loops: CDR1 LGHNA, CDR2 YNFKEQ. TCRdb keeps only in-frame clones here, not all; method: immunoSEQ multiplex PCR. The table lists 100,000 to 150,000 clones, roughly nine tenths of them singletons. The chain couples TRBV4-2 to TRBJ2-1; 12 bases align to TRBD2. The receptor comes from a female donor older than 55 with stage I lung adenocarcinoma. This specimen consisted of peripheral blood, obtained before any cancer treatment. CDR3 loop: CASSQGLASGRAEFGYNEQFF. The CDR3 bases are TGTGCCAGCAGCCAAGGGTTGGCTAGCGGGAGGGCCGAGTTTGGCTACAATGAGCAGTTCTTC.